A selection of T cell receptor beta chains follows, all from one sample in a study of T cell repertoires in cytomegalovirus infection. TCRdb passed the reads through MiXCR, listing each CDR3 protein once. This table holds around 200,000 distinct CDR3 sequences, 35% to 40% found once. These receptors' antigens are unknown. Sequenced here: CD8+ T cells from cultured PBMCs, sampled from culture after CMV antigen stimulation. Receptors originate from a human donor in good health (CMV status not recorded). Some clones in this sample may be carry-over from other donors' samples. Each CDR3 is given with its conserved first and last residue. The D gene is left open where the match is weak.

TRBJ1-2 | TRBV6-5 | NA | CASRLVAGDGNYGYTF
TRBJ2-2 | TRBV7-8 | NA | CASSFPGHPNTGELFF
TRBJ2-3 | TRBV6-1 | TRBD2 | CASSERGGTDTQYF
TRBJ1-2 | TRBV27 | NA | CASSLGASNYGYTF
TRBJ1-2 | TRBV27 | NA | CASSPDPREEGYTF
TRBJ2-3 | TRBV7-3 | NA | CASSDDTGYRTDTQYF
TRBJ2-7 | TRBV6-2/TRBV6-3 | TRBD2 | CASSYWRGGYEQYF
TRBJ2-1 | TRBV29-1 | TRBD2 | CSVGGGTSGRVEQFF
TRBJ2-2 | TRBV6-1 | NA | CASSDSGDLALPNTGELFF
TRBJ1-5 | TRBV2 | NA | CASSRGSRYQPQHF
TRBJ2-1 | TRBV5-1 | NA | CASSSIDLIDEQFF
TRBJ2-1 | TRBV7-3 | TRBD1 | CASSSRQGLLDEQFF
TRBJ1-2 | TRBV25-1 | NA | CASAGREGREYGYTF
TRBJ2-3 | TRBV12-3/TRBV12-4 | TRBD2 | CASSGGSTDTQYF
TRBJ2-5 | TRBV12-3/TRBV12-4 | TRBD1 | CASSSRDRWGETQYF
TRBJ2-1 | TRBV11-2 | TRBD2 | CASSLTTGGTGEQFF
TRBJ2-7 | TRBV4-1 | TRBD2 | CASSRDYPYEQYF
TRBJ2-7 | TRBV12-3/TRBV12-4 | TRBD1 | CASNRQGFWYEQYF
TRBJ2-7 | TRBV27 | TRBD2 | CASSRLAGGRFNEQYF
TRBJ2-1 | TRBV5-4 | NA | CASSLKRERVNEQFF
TRBJ2-2 | TRBV24-1 | NA | CATSDPPGGTGELFF
TRBJ1-5 | TRBV6-2/TRBV6-3 | NA | CASRGAGEPQHF
TRBJ1-2 | TRBV29-1 | NA | CSVEEIYGLQAF
TRBJ2-7 | TRBV5-1 | NA | CASSLAGDRYEQYF
TRBJ2-2 | TRBV4-2 | TRBD2 | CASSQEGTSGRFSGGELFF
TRBJ2-3 | TRBV20-1 | TRBD1 | CSAREEGRGPTDTQYF
TRBJ1-5 | TRBV28 | NA | CASTSRQGRNQPQHF
TRBJ1-4 | TRBV7-9 | TRBD1 | CASSSTADRGRGSEKLFF
TRBJ2-1 | TRBV11-3 | TRBD2 | CASSLTSGSSYNEQFF
TRBJ1-5 | TRBV7-6 | TRBD1 | CASSLTGRQPQHF
TRBJ2-4 | TRBV9 | TRBD1 | CASSGTGQVKYF
TRBJ2-1 | TRBV4-1 | TRBD2 | CASSQDGAGGSRYEQFF
TRBJ2-1 | TRBV11-3 | TRBD2 | CASSFRRGDYNEQFF
TRBJ1-6 | TRBV6-2/TRBV6-3 | TRBD1 | CASSFRDRISRNSPLHF
TRBJ2-5 | TRBV27 | NA | CASSYRGRGETQYF
TRBJ2-1 | TRBV6-6 | TRBD2 | CASSYSGLSGVYNEQFF
TRBJ1-1 | TRBV7-9 | NA | CASSLTRDNTEAFF
TRBJ2-1 | TRBV11-2 | NA | CASSLDRPVGNEQFF
TRBJ1-2 | TRBV7-9 | TRBD1 | CASSSIGQVYGYTF
TRBJ2-3 | TRBV7-3 | NA | CASSLTGSTDMQYF
TRBJ1-2 | TRBV7-6 | NA | CASSSSGTTYGYTF